This T cell receptor beta chain was sequenced during a study of cytomegalovirus exposure and HLA in healthy donors. The wider study: HLA-typed donors were the source of around 85 million unique TCRs held in an early data release. Findings and caveats of the study: In a later analysis, productive TCRs from donors in an Asian-associated ancestry cluster reportedly carried fewer N-insertions than the cohort mean. In vitro, a few CMV-associated chains proved specific for CMV antigens.

This PCR relied on a set of 60 Vbeta primers and 13 Jbeta primers. Original processing methods: Later, tens of millions of unique TCR beta chains were counted in an analysis, and 10 million to 12 million of them were shared. Clones were sequenced by immunoSEQ multiplex PCR, and TCRdb holds only the in-frame ones, with some missing. That table is the source of V, J and clone size, and D and trimming were worked out from the DNA. The data hold roughly 150,000 clones, with almost 80% observed a single time. Looked up from germline, CDR1 is GTSNPN and CDR2 is SVGIG (reference sequence). V dropped 6 bases and J dropped 10; count of bases not matched to a gene: 11. The CDR3 covers 12 residues. With regard to this clone: Antigen: not known.

The chain joins TRBV30 to TRBJ1-1, with 7 nucleotides matching TRBD1. The TCR comes from a man aged 18 to 29 in good health and CMV-seropositive. The source material was PBMCs. CDR3 loop: CACAPRGRGAFF. DNA for the CDR3: TGTGCCTGCGCACCCAGGGGGAGAGGAGCTTTCTTT.